This T cell receptor (beta chain) derives from a study of cytomegalovirus exposure and HLA in healthy donors. Findings of the study overall: Sequences of the TCR beta chain were said to predict the HLA-A and HLA-B alleles of most subjects accurately. Prior analysis indicated that the majority of TCR beta V segments exhibited productivity approximately 87% or approximately 30% of the time. A later examination showed that TCR association rates differed by HLA locus, with DRB1 most and HLA-C fewest.

The PCR made use of 60 Vbeta and 13 Jbeta primers. Assay used: immunoSEQ multiplex PCR; TCRdb lists only in-frame clones, some missing. The table has roughly 100,000 clones, roughly 71% seen once. V dropped 0 bases and J dropped 6; count of bases not matched to a gene: 6. From germline, CDR1 is SGHRS and CDR2 YFSETQ. CDR3 length: 16 amino acids. A note on this clone: Its target is not known.

The rearrangement joins TRBV5-1 to TRBJ2-2; 9 bases agree with TRBD2. The receptor was derived from a man in his forties in good health and CMV-seropositive. Source material: PBMCs. The chain's CDR3 is CASSLDLAGRSGELFF. As DNA, the CDR3 is TGCGCCAGCAGCTTGGACCTAGCGGGACGTTCCGGGGAGCTGTTTTTT.